This TCR beta chain came from a study of T-cell memory formation after mild COVID-19. Study as a whole: For the most part, TCR clusters were specific to one donor.

As to this clonotype: Antigen: not known. Relative to the germline gene, one junction end is altered; a read error may explain this.

Study-wide results and caveats: Most CD4+ clones that shrank were in CM and EM, while CD8+ ones turned up in EMRA. Contracting clones from day 15 to 85 showed balanced CD4/CD8; later expanders favored CD4+.

CDR3 length equals 15 residues. Germline V gene lookup returns CDR1 SQVTM and CDR2 ANQGSEA. It was 5'RACE with constant-segment primers that produced the TCR alpha and TCR beta cDNA libraries, which carried sample barcodes and UMIs. TCRdb recomputed calls from the 5' RACE reads with MiXCR, one row per CDR3 protein. The data contain some 260,000 distinct CDR3 sequences, about 15% of them singletons. V gene TRBV29-1 combines with J gene TRBJ1-1; 9 bases are a match to TRBD1. Input material: PBMCs or a T cell subset sorted from them (not recorded which). The sequence was collected from a man younger than 30 who had mild COVID-19 (a few samples of this study predate the infection). Cell type and time point are not known. The CDR3 spells CGVEEGTGRSTEAFF. CDR3 coding DNA: TGCGGCGTTGAAGAGGGGACAGGGAGGAGCACTGAAGCTTTCTTT.